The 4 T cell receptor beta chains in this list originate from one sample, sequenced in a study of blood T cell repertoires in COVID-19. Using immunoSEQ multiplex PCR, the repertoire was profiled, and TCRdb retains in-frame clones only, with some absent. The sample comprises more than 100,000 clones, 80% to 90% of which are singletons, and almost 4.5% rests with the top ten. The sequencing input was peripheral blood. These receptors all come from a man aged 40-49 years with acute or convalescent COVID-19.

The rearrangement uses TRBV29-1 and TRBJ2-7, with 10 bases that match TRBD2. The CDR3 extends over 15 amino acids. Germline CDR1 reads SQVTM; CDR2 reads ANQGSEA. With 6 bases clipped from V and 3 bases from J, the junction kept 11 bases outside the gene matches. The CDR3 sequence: CSVGDGLAGDYEQYF. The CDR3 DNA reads TGCAGCGTCGGGGACGGTCTAGCGGGAGACTACGAGCAGTACTTC.

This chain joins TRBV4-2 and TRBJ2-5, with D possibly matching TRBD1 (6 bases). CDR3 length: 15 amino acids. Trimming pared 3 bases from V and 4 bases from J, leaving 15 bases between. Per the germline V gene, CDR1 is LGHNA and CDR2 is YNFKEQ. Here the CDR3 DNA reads TGTGCCAGCAGCCACAGGGACACCGGAGTAGAGACCCAGTACTTC. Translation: CASSHRDTGVETQYF.

CDR3 nucleotide sequence: TGTGCCAGCTCACCCTCGCCTAGCGGGTCACGATCAAATACGCAGTATTTT. Its protein product is CASSPSPSGSRSNTQYF. The gene calls are TRBV18 and TRBJ2-3; 8 bases fit TRBD2. The V and J ends lost 3 bases and 7 bases, in that order; junction bases with no gene match: 15. The CDR3 length is 17 residues. Per the germline V gene, CDR1 is KGHSH and CDR2 is LQKENI.

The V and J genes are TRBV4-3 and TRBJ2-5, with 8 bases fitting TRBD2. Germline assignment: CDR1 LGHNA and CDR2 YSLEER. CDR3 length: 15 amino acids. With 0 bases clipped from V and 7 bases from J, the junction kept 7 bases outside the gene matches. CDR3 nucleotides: TGCGCCAGCAGCCAAGAACTGGGTAGCGGGGTGACCCAGTACTTC. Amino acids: CASSQELGSGVTQYF.